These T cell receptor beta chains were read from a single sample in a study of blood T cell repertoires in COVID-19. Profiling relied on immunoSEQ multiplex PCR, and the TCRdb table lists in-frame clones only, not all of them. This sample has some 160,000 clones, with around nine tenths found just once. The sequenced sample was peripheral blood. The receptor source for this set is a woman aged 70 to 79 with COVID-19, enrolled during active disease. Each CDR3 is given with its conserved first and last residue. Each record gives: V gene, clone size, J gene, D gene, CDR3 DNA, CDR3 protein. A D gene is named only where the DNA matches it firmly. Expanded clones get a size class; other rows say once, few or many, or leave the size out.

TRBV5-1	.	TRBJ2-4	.	TGCGCCAGCACCGCAGTCGGGGCCAAAAACATTCAGTACTTC	CASTAVGAKNIQYF
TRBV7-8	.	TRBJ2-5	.	TGTGCCAGCAGCTTAAGGAGGGTGGGGGAGACCCAGTACTTC	CASSLRRVGETQYF
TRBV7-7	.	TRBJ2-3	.	TGTGCCAGCAGCTTAGACAGGGCAGATACGCAGTATTTT	CASSLDRADTQYF
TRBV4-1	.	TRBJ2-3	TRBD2	TGCGCCAGCAGCCAAGATCACGGGGAGGGGTCAGATACGCAGTATTTT	CASSQDHGEGSDTQYF
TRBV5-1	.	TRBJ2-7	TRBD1	TGCGCCAGCAGCTTGGGACAGGGTTTTGACTACGAGCAGTACTTC	CASSLGQGFDYEQYF
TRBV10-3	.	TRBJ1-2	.	TGTGCCATTCGGACAGCAGCTAACTATGGCTACACCTTC	CAIRTAANYGYTF
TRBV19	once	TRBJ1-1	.	TGTGCCAGTAGTATAGCCGCGGGCTTGAACACTGAAGCTTTCTTT	CASSIAAGLNTEAFF
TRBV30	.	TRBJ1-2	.	TGTGCCTGGAGTGTACTAGCCGCGGCAGGCTACACCTTC	CAWSVLAAAGYTF
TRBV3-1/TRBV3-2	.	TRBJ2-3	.	TGTGCCAGCAGCCAAGCAGCGGGTTACACAGATACGCAGTATTTT	CASSQAAGYTDTQYF
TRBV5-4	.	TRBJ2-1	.	TGTGCCAGCAGCTTGGGTTTTAGTGATGAGCAGTTCTTC	CASSLGFSDEQFF
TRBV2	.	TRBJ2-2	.	TGTGCCAGCAGTGAAGTAGGAGGGACCGGGGAGCTGTTTTTT	CASSEVGGTGELFF
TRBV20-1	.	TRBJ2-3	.	TGCAGTGCTAGTGGGCCAGGACAGTCTAGCACAGATACGCAGTATTTT	CSASGPGQSSTDTQYF
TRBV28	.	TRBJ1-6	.	TGTGCCAGCAGTACGCGGCACAGGGTATCACCCCTCCACTTT	CASSTRHRVSPLHF
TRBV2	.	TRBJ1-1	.	TGTGCCAGCAATCCTTTTACAGCGAACACTGAAGCTTTCTTT	CASNPFTANTEAFF
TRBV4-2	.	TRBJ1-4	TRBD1	TGTGCCAGCAGCCAAGATCGGACAGGGTATGAAAAACTGTTTTTT	CASSQDRTGYEKLFF
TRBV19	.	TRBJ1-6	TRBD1	TGTGCCAGTAGTAATCAGGGGGCTCAGAACTCCTATAATTCACCCCTCCACTTT	CASSNQGAQNSYNSPLHF
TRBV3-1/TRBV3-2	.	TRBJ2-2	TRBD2	TGTGCCAGCAGCCAGAGACTAGCGTTCGCCGGGGAGCTGTTTTTT	CASSQRLAFAGELFF
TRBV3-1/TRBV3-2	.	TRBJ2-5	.	TGTGCCAGCAGCCAAGCCTATACAGGTCGAGAGACCCAGTACTTC	CASSQAYTGRETQYF
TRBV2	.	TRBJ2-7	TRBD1	TGTGCCAGCACGGGACAGACAGCCTACGAGCAGTACTTC	CASTGQTAYEQYF
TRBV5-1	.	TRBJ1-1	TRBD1	TGCGCCAGCAGCTTGGCGAAGGGACAGGGTAATGCTGAAGCTTTCTTT	CASSLAKGQGNAEAFF
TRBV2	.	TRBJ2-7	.	TGTGCCAGCAGATACGGAGTAGAGCAGTACTTC	CASRYGVEQYF
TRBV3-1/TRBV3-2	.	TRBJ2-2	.	TGTGCCAGCAGCCAAGGAGGGGGCACCGGGGAGCTGTTTTTT	CASSQGGGTGELFF
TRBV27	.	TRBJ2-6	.	TGTGCCAGCAGTAACGGGGACATACTTGGGGCCAACGTCCTGACTTTC	CASSNGDILGANVLTF
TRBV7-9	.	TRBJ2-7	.	TGTGCCAGCAGCCCAGGCTACGAGCAGTACTTC	CASSPGYEQYF
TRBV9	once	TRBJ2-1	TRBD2	TGTGCCAGCAGCCCCCTCGGGGGGGTCAATGAGCAGTTCTTC	CASSPLGGVNEQFF
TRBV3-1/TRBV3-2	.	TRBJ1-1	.	TGTGCCAGCAGCCAAGGAGGGGATGGAGGGGTAGCTTTCTTT	CASSQGGDGGVAFF
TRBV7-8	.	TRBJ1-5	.	TGTGCCAGCAGCTCTATACAACATGTCAGGAGCAATCAGCCCCAGCATTTT	CASSSIQHVRSNQPQHF
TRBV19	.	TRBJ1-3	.	TGTGGCCCCCGGGACAACCAAAGGGGCTCTGGAAACACCATATATTTT	CGPRDNQRGSGNTIYF
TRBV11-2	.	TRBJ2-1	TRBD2	TGTGCCAGCAGCTTAGCTAGCGGGGGGTACAATGAGCAGTTCTTC	CASSLASGGYNEQFF
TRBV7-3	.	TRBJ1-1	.	TGTGCCAGCAGCTCAGTAAGGAGCACTGAAGCTTTCTTT	CASSSVRSTEAFF
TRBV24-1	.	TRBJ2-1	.	TGTGCCACCAGTGATTCCTCGGATGAGCAGTTCTTC	CATSDSSDEQFF
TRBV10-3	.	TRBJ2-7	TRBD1	TGTGCCATCAGTGTAGTACCGGGACAGGGGGCCTACGAGCAGTACTTC	CAISVVPGQGAYEQYF
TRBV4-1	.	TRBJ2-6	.	TGCGCCAGCAGCCAGCTGATACAGGTTTCGTATGGGGCCAACGTCCTGACTTTC	CASSQLIQVSYGANVLTF
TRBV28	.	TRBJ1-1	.	TGTGCCAGCAGTCCTTTGGGAGGGAACACTGAAGCTTTCTTT	CASSPLGGNTEAFF
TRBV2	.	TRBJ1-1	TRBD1	TGTGCCACTCAGACAGGGGCCAAAAAGGGCACTGAAGCTTTCTTT	CATQTGAKKGTEAFF
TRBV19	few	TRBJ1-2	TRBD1	TGTGCCAGTAGTACCTGGACAGGGTTGAGGGGTGGCTACACCTTC	CASSTWTGLRGGYTF
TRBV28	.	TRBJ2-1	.	TGTGCCAGCAGCCTAAGGGGACTTGAGCAGTTCTTC	CASSLRGLEQFF
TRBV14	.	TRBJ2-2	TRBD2	TGTGCCAGCAGCCCAACTAGCGGGGGGGCCACCGGGGAGCTGTTTTTT	CASSPTSGGATGELFF
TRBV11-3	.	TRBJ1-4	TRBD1	TGTGCCAGCAGCGAGAAGACAGGGCCCAATGAAAAACTGTTTTTT	CASSEKTGPNEKLFF
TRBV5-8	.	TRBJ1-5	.	TGTGCCAGCAGCACCCCGGTCGGGGTGAATCAGCCCCAGCATTTT	CASSTPVGVNQPQHF
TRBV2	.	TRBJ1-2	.	TGTGCCAGCCACAATAACTATGGCTACACCTTC	CASHNNYGYTF
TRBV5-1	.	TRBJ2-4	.	TGCGCCAGCAGCTTGGAGGGGAATATGCCCTTTCAGTACTTC	CASSLEGNMPFQYF
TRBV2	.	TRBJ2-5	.	TGTGCCAGCAGTGAGGGTGCGGGGACCCAGTACTTC	CASSEGAGTQYF
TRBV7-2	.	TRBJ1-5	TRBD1	TGTGCCAGCAGCGCGGGGGGACAGAGCAATCAGCCCCAGCATTTT	CASSAGGQSNQPQHF
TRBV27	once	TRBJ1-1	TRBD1	TGTGCCAGCAGTTCCATCAACAGGGGTGTCACTGAAGCTTTCTTT	CASSSINRGVTEAFF
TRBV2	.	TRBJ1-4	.	TGTGCCAGCAGTACCGCCGACAGCTTTTCAACTAATGAAAAACTGTTTTTT	CASSTADSFSTNEKLFF